This entry concerns a single T cell receptor beta chain. What it binds is unknown. The source of the sample is a study of cytomegalovirus exposure and HLA in healthy donors. In the study overall: Genetic ancestry analysis placed over 75% of the 300 to 500 donors that were genotyped in the Caucasian-associated cluster.

The germline V gene encodes CDR1 KGHSH and CDR2 LQKENI. The CDR3 runs to 15 residues. J lost 2 bases, V lost 3 bases, and 3 bases had no gene match. Study findings and constraints: One variant, a missense change in DCLRE1C, was linked in a later analysis to TCR beta V- and J-gene trimming. Many donors shared some public TCRs, even though most TCR sequences were rare.

Those who donated were healthy bone marrow donors. The PCR contained 60 Vbeta and 13 Jbeta primers. Produced via immunoSEQ multiplex PCR; TCRdb's table is partial and in-frame only. The profile shows 150,000 to 200,000 clones, about 80% of them singletons. The chain recombines TRBV18 with TRBJ1-5, with 8 bases that match TRBD1. The receptor was isolated from a man younger than 35 in good health and CMV-seronegative. Material for sequencing was PBMCs. The chain's CDR3 is CASSPQGAGNQPQHF. The CDR3 bases are TGTGCCAGCTCACCTCAGGGGGCAGGCAATCAGCCCCAGCATTTT.